This section outlines one T cell receptor (beta chain) sequence together with its context. No antigen is known for it. The CDR3 extends over 13 amino acids. The germline gives CDR1 SGHNT, CDR2 YYREEE (reference sequence). Trimming pared 2 bases from V and 4 bases from J, leaving 9 bases between. The primer mix had 60 Vbeta and 13 Jbeta primers. The table came from immunoSEQ multiplex PCR; TCRdb's copy has only in-frame clones and leaves some out. The table shows about 120,000 clones, with about 59% occurring only once. This sample was taken from a study of cytomegalovirus exposure and HLA in healthy donors. Study-wide results and limits: The number of N-insertions in an Asian-associated ancestry cluster was reportedly below the approximately 700-donor mean in a later analysis.

The rearrangement links TRBV5-4 to TRBJ1-2; the D is unclear. The sample comprised PBMCs. The clonotype comes from a woman in her forties in good health and CMV-seropositive. This chain's CDR3 is CASSFDSSYGYTF. The CDR3, as DNA: TGTGCCAGCAGCTTCGATTCTAGCTATGGCTACACCTTC.